This entry features one TCR beta chain sequence. This entry comes from a study of glioma-infiltrating T cells after dendritic cell vaccination. Sample time point: after dendritic cell vaccination, including at tumor progression/relapse. The assay was immunoSEQ multiplex PCR, and TCRdb's table has in-frame clones only and misses some. Counted here are tens of thousands of clones, 83% occurring once; the ten biggest clones make up 5.5% to 8%. The CDR3 covers 14 residues. Germline CDR1 SQVTM, CDR2 ANQGSEA. J lost 2 bases, V lost 6 bases, and 4 bases had no gene match. The receptor's source is a human donor with glioblastoma. V and J are TRBV29-1 and TRBJ1-2; 12 bases match TRBD1. The material was blood, obtained after dendritic cell vaccination. This CDR3 reads CSVGGTGGNYGYTF. The CDR3, as DNA: TGCAGCGTGGGTGGGACAGGGGGCAACTATGGCTACACCTTC.